These T cell receptor beta chains were read from a single sample in a study of blood T cell repertoires in COVID-19. This table comes from immunoSEQ multiplex PCR, and its TCRdb copy is limited to in-frame clones, with some not included. Seen here are 100,000 to 150,000 clones, roughly 83% observed once, and the top ten hold over 4.5%. Material for sequencing was peripheral blood. These receptors all stem from a human donor in a cohort sampled during active COVID-19. Each CDR3 is given with its conserved first and last residue. The order of the fields is clone size, J gene, D gene, V gene, CDR3 protein, CDR3 DNA. A D gene is named only where the DNA matches it firmly. Clone size appears in some rows only: once, few, many, or a class for an expanded clone.

NA TRBJ2-7 NA TRBV2 CASMRTGSSYEQYF TGTGCCAGCATGAGAACAGGGAGCTCCTACGAGCAGTACTTC
NA TRBJ2-1 TRBD2 TRBV6-5 CASSYSSGRANNEQFF TGTGCCAGCAGTTACTCGAGCGGGAGGGCCAATAATGAGCAGTTCTTC
NA TRBJ2-3 TRBD1 TRBV11-2 CASSTTRTGTPDTQYF TGTGCCAGCAGCACGACAAGGACAGGGACCCCAGATACGCAGTATTTT
NA TRBJ2-1 NA TRBV20-1 CSAWTAAQFF TGCAGTGCTTGGACTGCGGCGCAGTTCTTC
NA TRBJ1-2 NA TRBV5-1 CASSMTTDIYGYTF TGCGCCAGCAGCATGACGACAGACATCTATGGCTACACCTTC
NA TRBJ2-1 TRBD2 TRBV4-3 CASSQEGGRARSYNEQFF TGCGCCAGCAGCCAAGAGGGGGGGAGGGCTAGGTCCTACAATGAGCAGTTCTTC
NA TRBJ1-2 NA TRBV30 CACQGGGSNYGYTF TGTGCCTGCCAAGGCGGAGGAAGCAACTATGGCTACACCTTC
NA TRBJ2-7 NA TRBV5-4 CASSLYKGSGKGSYEQYF TGTGCCAGCAGCTTATATAAAGGGTCCGGGAAGGGATCCTACGAGCAGTACTTC
NA TRBJ2-7 NA TRBV2 CASSEERTTYEQYF TGTGCCAGCAGTGAAGAGCGGACCACCTACGAGCAGTACTTC
once TRBJ2-6 NA TRBV5-1 CASNSPSGANVLTF TGCGCCAGCAACTCTCCTTCTGGGGCCAACGTCCTGACTTTC
once TRBJ1-2 NA TRBV15 CATSTGGGNYGYTF TGTGCCACCTCCACCGGGGGTGGTAACTATGGCTACACCTTC
NA TRBJ1-5 TRBD1 TRBV25-1 CASGEGTGRNQPQHF TGTGCCAGCGGAGAAGGGACAGGGAGAAATCAGCCCCAGCATTTT
NA TRBJ1-1 NA TRBV3-1/TRBV3-2 CASSQDLTGRAFF TGTGCCAGCAGCCAAGATCTTACAGGGCGAGCTTTCTTT
NA TRBJ1-4 TRBD1 TRBV5-8 CASSYGQGNEKLFF TGTGCCAGCAGCTACGGACAGGGGAATGAAAAACTGTTTTTT